The clone carrying this T cell receptor beta chain was seen many times. Its target is unknown. Molecular barcoded adaptors covering alpha/delta and beta/gamma chains were used on around 400 ng RNA. TCRdb re-derived calls from the reads in MiXCR, one entry per CDR3 protein. The sample has around 130,000 distinct CDR3 sequences, approximately 13% seen once. The sample comes from a study of read filtering for tumor transcriptome and immune sequencing. Looking at the study overall: RNA-seq yielded only roughly 75 to 1,400 TCR reads, IR-seq about 3.5 to 10.27 million.

CDR1 SGHAT and CDR2 FQDESV come from the germline V gene (reference sequence). Between the trimmed V and J ends, which lost 5 bases and 4 bases, there was a span of 17 bases. The CDR3 totals 15 residues. Overall study findings and caveats: IR-seq captured clonotypes deeper and more reliably than RNA-seq. Without single-read clonotypes, shared clonotype proportions correlated more between IR-seq and RNA-seq. The sorted CD138-negative fraction was a mixed bone marrow immune population, not purified T cells.

Sequencing input: a population of CD138-negative cells sorted from bone marrow. The clonotype was recovered from a donor at least 40 years old with multiple myeloma. The chain combines TRBV11-1 with TRBJ2-5; D may be TRBD1 (6 bases). Written as DNA, the CDR3 is TGTGCCAGCAGCCCCTACAGGGACCCCCTAGAGACCCAGTACTTC. It yields the protein CASSPYRDPLETQYF.